These 18 T cell receptor beta chains share one sample of origin, sequenced in a study of blood T cell repertoires in COVID-19. Measured with immunoSEQ multiplex PCR; TCRdb has only the in-frame clones, and not every one. The data show some 120,000 clones, about 85% seen once. The specimen was peripheral blood. The receptors were gathered from an elderly man with active or convalescent COVID-19.

The V gene is TRBV19, the J gene TRBJ1-2, with D tentatively TRBD1 (6 bases). The germline CDR1 and CDR2 sequences are LNHDA and SQIVND (reference sequence). The CDR3 is 13 residues long. The V end was cut by 5 bases, the J end by 5 bases, with 12 bases between. CDR3 sequence reads: CASSRDKSYGYTF. In nucleotides, the CDR3 is TGTGCCAGTAGTCGGGACAAATCTTATGGCTACACCTTC.

CDR3 loop: CASSVGQLAYRGNEQFF. The CDR3 DNA is TGTGCCAGCAGCGTAGGTCAACTAGCGTACCGGGGTAATGAGCAGTTCTTC. The J gene is TRBJ2-1, the V gene TRBV9; 7 positions match TRBD2. CDR3 length equals 17 residues. Germline CDR1 and CDR2: SGDLS and YYNGEE. V was clipped by 0 bases and J by 7 bases; unmatched bases: 13.

V usage is TRBV3-1 (or the pseudogene TRBV3-2) and J usage is TRBJ2-1; no clear D gene. Germline V gene sequence: CDR1 LGHDT, CDR2 YNNKEL (reference sequence). The CDR3 runs 12 residues. The ends were cut back, 1 base at V and 8 bases at J, with 6 bases in the middle. CDR3 sequence reads: CASSQGPHEQFF. The CDR3 region has the DNA TGTGCCAGCAGCCAAGGGCCTCATGAGCAGTTCTTC.

This clone has only one observation. This rearrangement joins TRBV14 to TRBJ2-1; the D gene is possibly TRBD1 (5 bases). From germline, CDR1 is SGHDN and CDR2 FVKESK. The CDR3 contains 17 residues. V was shortened by 0 bases and J by 7 bases, with 19 bases between the two germline ends. The CDR3 sequence: CASSQDYGQGFWNEQFF. The CDR3 DNA reads TGTGCCAGCAGCCAAGATTACGGGCAGGGTTTCTGGAATGAGCAGTTCTTC.

The rearrangement uses TRBV9 and TRBJ1-2; D gene ambiguous. The CDR3 is made up of 13 amino acids. Germline V gene lookup returns CDR1 SGDLS and CDR2 YYNGEE. Trimming left V 3 bases short and J 2 bases short, with 8 bases between. The CDR3 sequence: CASSANSNYGYTF. In DNA form, the CDR3 reads TGTGCCAGCAGCGCAAACAGCAACTATGGCTACACCTTC.

The rearrangement uses TRBV4-2 and TRBJ1-5; no firm D call. Deletions cut 3 bases from V and 7 bases from J, with 13 bases between. CDR3 length equals 14 residues. From germline, CDR1 is LGHNA and CDR2 YNFKEQ. CDR3 residues: CASSHDHTGQPQHF. The CDR3 coding sequence is TGTGCCAGCAGCCATGACCATACCGGGCAGCCCCAGCATTTT.

This chain links TRBV15 with TRBJ2-3, with 8 bases identical to TRBD1. V shed 2 bases and J 2 bases; nucleotides not matched to a gene: 12. In germline, CDR1 is LNHNV, CDR2 YYDKDF (reference sequence). This CDR3 comprises 18 residues. Here the CDR3 reads CATSRTGGPSYPTDTQYF. Here the CDR3 DNA reads TGTGCCACCAGCAGAACAGGGGGACCCTCCTACCCCACAGATACGCAGTATTTT.

The chain joins TRBV12-2 to TRBJ1-3. TRBV12-2 is described as a pseudogene. This CDR3 is 16 amino acids long. CDR3 protein: CASRLGPGVAGNTIYF. The CDR3 coding sequence is TGTGCAAGTCGCTTAGGTCCCGGGGTCGCTGGAAACACCATATATTTT.

J is TRBJ2-2 and V is TRBV6-5; 10 bases fit TRBD2. Germline V lookup: CDR1 MNHEY, CDR2 SVGAGI. This CDR3 comprises 15 residues. V was pared by 6 bases and J by 4 bases, with 5 bases of the junction left unmatched. The CDR3 DNA sequence: TGTGCCAGCAGATTACTAGCGGGGCGCACCGGGGAGCTGTTTTTT. Its protein is CASRLLAGRTGELFF.

This clone was counted once. The CDR3 loop is CASSRGTAATGELFF. CDR3 coding DNA: TGTGCCAGCAGCCGAGGGACAGCGGCCACCGGGGAGCTGTTTTTT. The V and J genes are TRBV7-8 and TRBJ2-2, with 7 bases that match TRBD1. The length of the CDR3 is 15 residues. Unmatched junction bases numbered 7, after V lost 5 bases and J lost 4 bases. Germline V gives CDR1 SGHVS, CDR2 FQNEAQ.

The chain couples TRBV19 to TRBJ1-5; D ambiguous. This CDR3 contains 14 residues. Between the trimmed V and J ends, which lost 4 bases and 3 bases, there was a span of 10 bases. Germline lookup yields CDR1 LNHDA and CDR2 SQIVND (reference sequence). The CDR3 region has the DNA TGTGCCAGTAGTAGGGCAGGCCTCAATCAGCCCCAGCATTTT. Translation: CASSRAGLNQPQHF.

The chain uses TRBV7-3 and TRBJ2-2, with 9 positions matching TRBD2. This CDR3 has 14 amino acids. The germline gives CDR1 SGHTA, CDR2 FQGTGA. Trimming took 8 bases from V and 6 from J; bases not matched to a gene: 7. The CDR3, as DNA: TGTGCCAGCTGTAATAGCGGGAGTGCCGGGGAGCTGTTTTTT. It encodes CASCNSGSAGELFF.

This chain joins TRBV7-2 and TRBJ2-2; 7 bases agree with TRBD1. In germline, CDR1 is SGHTA, CDR2 FQGNSA. The length of the CDR3 is 15 residues. The ends lost 2 bases at V and 4 bases at J; junction bases unmatched: 4. Here the CDR3 DNA reads TGTGCCAGCAGCTTAACAGGGGCAAGCACCGGGGAGCTGTTTTTT. Protein sequence: CASSLTGASTGELFF.

This clone was counted once. V is TRBV3-1 (or the pseudogene TRBV3-2) and J is TRBJ2-7; TRBD1 might be the D (6 bases). Germline values: CDR1 LGHDT, CDR2 YNNKEL (reference sequence). The CDR3 sequence is 15 residues long. V was pared by 3 bases and J by 0 bases, with 12 bases between. CDR3 loop: CASSQGQGSSYEQYF. The CDR3 nucleotides read TGTGCCAGCAGCCAGGGGCAGGGGAGCTCCTACGAGCAGTACTTC.

The chain joins TRBV4-2 to TRBJ1-2; D gene unclear. This CDR3 contains 16 residues. Germline V lookup: CDR1 LGHNA, CDR2 YNFKEQ. The V and J ends lost 3 bases and 5 bases respectively, with 19 bases between them. CDR3 protein: CASSHLSAVDGYGYTF. As DNA, the CDR3 is TGTGCCAGCAGCCACCTTTCGGCGGTTGATGGGTATGGCTACACCTTC.

This clone was counted a single time. V usage is TRBV18 and J usage is TRBJ1-1; 7 bases are a match to TRBD1. CDR1 is KGHSH, CDR2 LQKENI, per germline. Trimming cost V 1 base and J 7 bases; bases outside gene matches: 3. The CDR3 runs 13 residues. CDR3 nucleotides: TGTGCCAGCTCACCACTCCGGGACAGTGAAGCTTTCTTT. Protein: CASSPLRDSEAFF. Drawing the rest from reference TRBV18 and TRBJ1-1, the complete variable domain is NAGVMQNPRHLVRRRGQEARLRCSPMKGHSHVYWYRQLPEEGLKFMVYLQKENIIDESGMPKERFSAEFPKEGPSILRIQQVVRGDSAAYFCASSPLRDSEAFFGQGTRLTVV.

The chain couples TRBV10-3 to TRBJ1-4; perhaps TRBD1 as D (6 bases). Germline V CDR1 and CDR2: ENHRY, SYGVKD. The CDR3 runs 16 residues. Trimming took off 2 bases at V and 5 bases at J, with 15 bases between the two ends. The CDR3 DNA is TGTGCCATCAGTGAGCCACAGGGTAGTGTGAATGAAAAACTGTTTTTT. It specifies CAISEPQGSVNEKLFF.

The chain uses TRBV6-5 and TRBJ2-7; the match to TRBD1 covers 9 bases. The CDR3 has 14 residues. The germline CDR1 and CDR2 sequences are MNHEY and SVGAGI. Trimming at V came to 6 bases and at J to 9 bases, leaving 12 bases not matched to a gene. CDR3 residues: CASSRPGQGVLQYF. DNA for the CDR3: TGTGCCAGCAGCCGCCCGGGACAGGGAGTTCTGCAGTACTTC.